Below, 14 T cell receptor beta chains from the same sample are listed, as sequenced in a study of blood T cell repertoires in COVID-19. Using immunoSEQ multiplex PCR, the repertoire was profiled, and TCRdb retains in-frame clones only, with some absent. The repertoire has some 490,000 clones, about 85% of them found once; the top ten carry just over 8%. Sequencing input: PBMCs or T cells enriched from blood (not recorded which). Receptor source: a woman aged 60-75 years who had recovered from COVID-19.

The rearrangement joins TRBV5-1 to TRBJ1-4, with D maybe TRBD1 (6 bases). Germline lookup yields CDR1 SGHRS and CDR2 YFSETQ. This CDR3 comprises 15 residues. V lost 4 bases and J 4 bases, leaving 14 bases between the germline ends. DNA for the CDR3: TGCGCCAGCAGCCTAGTCGGACAGATTAATGAAAAACTGTTTTTT. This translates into CASSLVGQINEKLFF.

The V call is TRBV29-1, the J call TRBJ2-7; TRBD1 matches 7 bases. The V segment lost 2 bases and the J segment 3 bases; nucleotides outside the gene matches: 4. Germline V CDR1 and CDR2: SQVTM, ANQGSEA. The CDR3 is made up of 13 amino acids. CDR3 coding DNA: TGCAGCGTTGAAAAGGGGGCCGGCTACGAGCAGTACTTC. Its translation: CSVEKGAGYEQYF.

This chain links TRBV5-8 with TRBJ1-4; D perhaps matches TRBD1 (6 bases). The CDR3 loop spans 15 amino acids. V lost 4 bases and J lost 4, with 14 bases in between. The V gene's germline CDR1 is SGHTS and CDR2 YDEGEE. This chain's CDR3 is CASSAQGGGNEKLFF. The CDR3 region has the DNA TGTGCCAGCAGCGCACAGGGTGGGGGTAATGAAAAACTGTTTTTT.

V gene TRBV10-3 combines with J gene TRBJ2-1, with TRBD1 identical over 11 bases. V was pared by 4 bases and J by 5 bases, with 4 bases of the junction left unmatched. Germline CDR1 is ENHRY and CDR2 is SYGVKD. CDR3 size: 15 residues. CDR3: CAISGRDRGNNEQFF. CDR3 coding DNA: TGTGCCATCAGTGGCCGGGACAGGGGGAACAATGAGCAGTTCTTC.

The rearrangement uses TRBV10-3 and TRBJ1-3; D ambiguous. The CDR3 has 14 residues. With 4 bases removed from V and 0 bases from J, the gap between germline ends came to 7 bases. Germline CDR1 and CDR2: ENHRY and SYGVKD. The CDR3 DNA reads TGTGCCATCAGTGTTGGCAGCTCTGGAAACACCATATATTTT. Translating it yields CAISVGSSGNTIYF.

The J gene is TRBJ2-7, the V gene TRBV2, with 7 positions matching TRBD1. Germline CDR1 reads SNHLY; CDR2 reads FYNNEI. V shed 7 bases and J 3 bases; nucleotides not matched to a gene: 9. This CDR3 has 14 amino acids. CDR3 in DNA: TGTGCCAGCAACATCGGACAGGCGCACTACGAGCAGTACGTC. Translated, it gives CASNIGQAHYEQYV.

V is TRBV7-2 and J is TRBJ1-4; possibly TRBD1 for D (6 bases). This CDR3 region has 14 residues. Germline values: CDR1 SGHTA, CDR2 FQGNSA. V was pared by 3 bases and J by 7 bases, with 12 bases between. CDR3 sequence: CASSFWDKGEKLFF. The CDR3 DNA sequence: TGTGCCAGCAGCTTTTGGGACAAGGGTGAAAAACTGTTTTTT.

This chain's CDR3 is CSVEGGTRAEAFF. The DNA of the CDR3 is TGCAGCGTTGAAGGGGGCACGCGCGCTGAAGCTTTCTTT. The chain joins TRBV29-1 to TRBJ1-1; maybe TRBD1 (5 bases). The length of the CDR3 is 13 residues. Trimming took off 1 base at V and 6 bases at J, with 12 bases between the two ends. In germline, CDR1 is SQVTM, CDR2 ANQGSEA.

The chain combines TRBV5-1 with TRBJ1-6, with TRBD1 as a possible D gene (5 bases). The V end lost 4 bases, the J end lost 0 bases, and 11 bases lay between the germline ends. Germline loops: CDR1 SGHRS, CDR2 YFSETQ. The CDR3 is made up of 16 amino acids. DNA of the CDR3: TGCGCCAGCAGCCGGGACTTTAGCTCCTATAATTCACCCCTCCACTTT. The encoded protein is CASSRDFSSYNSPLHF.

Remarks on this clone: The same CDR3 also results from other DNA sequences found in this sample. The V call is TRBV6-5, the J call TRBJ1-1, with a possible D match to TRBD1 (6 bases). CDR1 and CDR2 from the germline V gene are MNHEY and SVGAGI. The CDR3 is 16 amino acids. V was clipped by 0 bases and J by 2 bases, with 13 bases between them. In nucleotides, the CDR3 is TGTGCCAGCAGTTACTCGCCTGGGGGGGCCAACACTGAAGCTTTCTTT. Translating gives CASSYSPGGANTEAFF.

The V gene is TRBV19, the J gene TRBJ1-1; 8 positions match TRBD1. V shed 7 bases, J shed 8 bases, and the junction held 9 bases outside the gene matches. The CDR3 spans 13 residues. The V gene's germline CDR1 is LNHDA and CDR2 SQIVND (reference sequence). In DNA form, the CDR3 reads TGTGCCAGTATGTGGACAGGGAACCGGGAAGCTTTCTTT. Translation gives CASMWTGNREAFF. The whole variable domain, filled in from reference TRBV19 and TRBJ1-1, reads DGGITQSPKYLFRKEGQNVTLSCEQNLNHDAMYWYRQDPGQGLRLIYYSQIVNDFQKGDIAEGYSVSREKKESFPLTVTSAQKNPTAFYLCASMWTGNREAFFGQGTRLTVV.

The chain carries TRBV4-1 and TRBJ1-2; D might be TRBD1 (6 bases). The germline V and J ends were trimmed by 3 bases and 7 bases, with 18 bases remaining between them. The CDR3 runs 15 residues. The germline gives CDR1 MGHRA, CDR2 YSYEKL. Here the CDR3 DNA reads TGCGCCAGCAGCCATGAGGGGGGGGTTTCGGGTGGCTACACCTTC. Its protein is CASSHEGGVSGGYTF.

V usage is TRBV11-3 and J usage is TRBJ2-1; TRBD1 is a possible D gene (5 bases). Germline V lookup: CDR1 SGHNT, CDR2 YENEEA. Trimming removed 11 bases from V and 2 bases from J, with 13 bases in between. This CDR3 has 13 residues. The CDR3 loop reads CASGQGPYNEQFF. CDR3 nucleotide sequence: TGTGCCTCTGGGCAGGGCCCCTACAATGAGCAGTTCTTC.

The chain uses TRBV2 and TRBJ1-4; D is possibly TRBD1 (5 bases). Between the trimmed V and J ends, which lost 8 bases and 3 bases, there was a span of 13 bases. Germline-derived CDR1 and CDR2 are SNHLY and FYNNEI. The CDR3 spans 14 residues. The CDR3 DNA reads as TGTGCCAGCTCTATGGGGGGTGCTAATGAAAAACTGTTTTTT. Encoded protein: CASSMGGANEKLFF.